This T cell receptor (beta chain) stems from a study of human T cells and chemical hapten exposure. Each CDR3 protein gets one entry after TCRdb re-called the RACE reads with MiXCR. The data hold some 400,000 distinct CDR3 sequences, with more than 4.5% observed a single time. The V end lost 1 base, the J end lost 3 bases, and 11 bases lay between the germline ends. Germline CDR1 KGHDR, CDR2 SFDVKD. The CDR3 loop spans 16 amino acids. Documented time point: pre-sensitization, week 0. Treatment meaning: therapeutic diphenylcyclopropenone sensitization with weekly scalp DPC. This TCR was recovered from a woman in her 50s with alopecia areata. Some clones in this sample may be carry-over from other donors' samples. This sample comprised whole blood, obtained in connection with sensitization to the hapten diphenylcyclopropenone (DPC). The rearrangement joins TRBV24-1 to TRBJ2-2; either TRBD1 or TRBD2 may fit D (5 bases each). Here the CDR3 reads CATSDLSGTDTGELFF. The CDR3 nucleotides read TGTGCCACCAGTGATTTATCCGGGACGGACACCGGGGAGCTGTTTTTT.